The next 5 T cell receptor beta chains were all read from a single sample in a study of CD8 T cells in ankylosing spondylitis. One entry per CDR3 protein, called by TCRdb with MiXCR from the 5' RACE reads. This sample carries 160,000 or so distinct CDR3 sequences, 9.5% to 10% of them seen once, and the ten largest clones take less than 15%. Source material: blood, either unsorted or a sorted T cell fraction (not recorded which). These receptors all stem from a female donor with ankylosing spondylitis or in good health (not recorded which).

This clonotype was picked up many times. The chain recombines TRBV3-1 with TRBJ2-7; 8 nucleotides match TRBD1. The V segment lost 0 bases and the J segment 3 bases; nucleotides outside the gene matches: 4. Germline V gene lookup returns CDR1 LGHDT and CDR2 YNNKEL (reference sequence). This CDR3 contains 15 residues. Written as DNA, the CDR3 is TGTGCCAGCAGCCAAGATGTACAGGGGGGCTACGAGCAGTACTTC. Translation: CASSQDVQGGYEQYF.

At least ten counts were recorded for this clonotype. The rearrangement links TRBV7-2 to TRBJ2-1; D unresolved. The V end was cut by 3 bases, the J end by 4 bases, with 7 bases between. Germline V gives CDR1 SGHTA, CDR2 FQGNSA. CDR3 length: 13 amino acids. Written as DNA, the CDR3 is TGTGCCAGCAGCTTTTGGCCGTACAATGAGCAGTTCTTC. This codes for CASSFWPYNEQFF.

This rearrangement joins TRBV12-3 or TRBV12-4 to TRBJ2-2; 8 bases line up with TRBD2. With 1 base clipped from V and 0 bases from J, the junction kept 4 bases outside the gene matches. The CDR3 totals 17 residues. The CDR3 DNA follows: TGTGCCAGCAGTTTAGAGGCGGGAGGCCCGAACACCGGGGAGCTGTTTTTT. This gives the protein CASSLEAGGPNTGELFF.

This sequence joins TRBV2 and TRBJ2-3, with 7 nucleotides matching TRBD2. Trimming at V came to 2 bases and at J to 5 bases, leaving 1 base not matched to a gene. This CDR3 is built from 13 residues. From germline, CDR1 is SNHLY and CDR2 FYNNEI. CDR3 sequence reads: CASSEWEGDTQYF. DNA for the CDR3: TGTGCCAGCAGTGAATGGGAGGGAGATACGCAGTATTTT.

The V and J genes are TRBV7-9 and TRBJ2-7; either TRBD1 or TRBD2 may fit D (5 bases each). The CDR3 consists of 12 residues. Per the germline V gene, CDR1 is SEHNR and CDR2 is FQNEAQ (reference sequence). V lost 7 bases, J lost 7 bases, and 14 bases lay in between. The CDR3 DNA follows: TGTGCCAGCATGGGACCTGGGGGTGAGCAGTACTTC. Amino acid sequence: CASMGPGGEQYF.